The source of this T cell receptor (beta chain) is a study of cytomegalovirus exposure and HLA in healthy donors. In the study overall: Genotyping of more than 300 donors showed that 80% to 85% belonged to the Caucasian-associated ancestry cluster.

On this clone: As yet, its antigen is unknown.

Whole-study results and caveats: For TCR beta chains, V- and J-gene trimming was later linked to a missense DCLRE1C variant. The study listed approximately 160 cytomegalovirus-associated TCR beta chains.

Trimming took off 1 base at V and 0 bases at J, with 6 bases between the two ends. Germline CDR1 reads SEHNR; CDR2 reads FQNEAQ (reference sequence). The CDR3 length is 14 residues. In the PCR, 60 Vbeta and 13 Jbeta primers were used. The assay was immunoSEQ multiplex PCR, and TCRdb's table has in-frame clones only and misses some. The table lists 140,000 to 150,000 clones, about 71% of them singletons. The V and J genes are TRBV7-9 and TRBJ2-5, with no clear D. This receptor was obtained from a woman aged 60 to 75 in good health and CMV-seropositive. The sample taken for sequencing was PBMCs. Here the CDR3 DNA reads TGTGCCAGCAGCTTAGGGGCAGACCAAGAGACCCAGTACTTC. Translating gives CASSLGADQETQYF.